This T cell receptor beta chain came from a study of cytomegalovirus exposure and HLA in healthy donors. Study-level findings and limits: In vitro confirmation showed a few CMV-associated chains to be CMV antigen specific.

The CDR3 is 16 residues long. Germline V gene sequence: CDR1 SEHNR, CDR2 FQNEAQ (reference sequence). The PCR used 60 Vbeta and 13 Jbeta primers. Generated by immunoSEQ multiplex PCR, the TCRdb table keeps only in-frame clones and is missing some. The table includes 100,000 to 150,000 clones, about 74% detected once. Notes on this clone: What it binds is not known. The junction departs from the called germline gene at one end, perhaps through a read error.

The source material was PBMCs. V gene TRBV7-9 combines with J gene TRBJ2-3; 7 nucleotides agree with TRBD2. The clonotype was recovered from a woman in her fifties or sixties in good health and CMV-seropositive. CDR3 loop: CSSSLVISGGRDTQYF. As DNA, the CDR3 is TGTTCCAGCAGCTTAGTTATATCGGGGGGTAGAGATACGCAGTATTTT.